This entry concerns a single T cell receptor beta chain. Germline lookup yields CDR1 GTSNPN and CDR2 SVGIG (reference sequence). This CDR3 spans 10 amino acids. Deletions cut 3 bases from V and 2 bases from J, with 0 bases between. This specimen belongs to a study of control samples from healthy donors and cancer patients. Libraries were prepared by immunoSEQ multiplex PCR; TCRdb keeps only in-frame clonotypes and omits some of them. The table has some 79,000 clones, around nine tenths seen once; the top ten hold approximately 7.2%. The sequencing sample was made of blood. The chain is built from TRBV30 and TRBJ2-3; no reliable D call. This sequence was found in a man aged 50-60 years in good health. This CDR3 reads CAWSTDTQYF. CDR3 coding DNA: TGTGCCTGGAGCACAGATACGCAGTATTTT.